Below, 30 T cell receptor beta chains from the same sample are listed, as sequenced in a study of cytomegalovirus exposure and HLA in healthy donors (dated by TCRdb to about 2017). Library construction relied on the immunoSEQ multiplex PCR assay. The multiplex PCR relied on a mix of 60 forward primers for TCR Vbeta segments and 13 reverse primers for TCR Jbeta segments. TCRdb took this table from immuneACCESS and kept in-frame rearrangements with V and J called. Such tables lack part of the clones; where checked against another copy, unresolved V genes explain under half of the gap, and the rest is unexplained. For this sample the table gives over 150,000 clones, of which roughly 70% were detected only once. The ten largest clones take up less than 3.5% of the sample. The material sequenced was PBMCs. The receptors shown here come from a woman in her 40s in good health and CMV-seropositive.

A note on this clone: The junction departs from germline at one end; a sequencing error may be responsible. This chain's CDR3 is CASSGTGNQPQNF. CDR3 bases: TGTGCCAGTAGCGGGACAGGGAATCAGCCCCAGAATTTT. This chain joins TRBV19 and TRBJ1-5; 9 bases agree with TRBD1. CDR1 and CDR2 (germline): LNHDA, SQIVND (reference sequence). This CDR3 contains 13 residues.

This clone occurred a few times. This sequence joins TRBV7-9 and TRBJ2-7; tentatively, D is TRBD1 (6 bases). Germline lookup yields CDR1 SEHNR and CDR2 FQNEAQ (reference sequence). V dropped 6 bases and J dropped 0 bases, with 15 bases sitting between them. The CDR3 runs to 15 residues. CDR3 in amino acids: CASSRTGQSSYEQYF. In DNA form, the CDR3 reads TGTGCCAGCAGTCGTACAGGGCAAAGCTCCTACGAGCAGTACTTC.

In the case of this clone: A read error may account for a junction end that differs from germline. This chain joins TRBV7-9 and TRBJ2-7; 7 nucleotides align to TRBD1. Looked up from germline, CDR1 is SEHNR and CDR2 is FQNEAQ (reference sequence). This CDR3 has 13 residues. CDR3 sequence (DNA): TGTTCCAGCAGCTTAGACAGGGCGTACGAGCAGTACTTC. Translating gives CSSSLDRAYEQYF.

This clone has only a few counts. The J gene is TRBJ2-3, the V gene TRBV4-1; 13 bases align to TRBD2. Trimming took 3 bases from V and 7 from J; bases not matched to a gene: 16. Germline V gives CDR1 MGHRA, CDR2 YSYEKL. This CDR3 contains 19 residues. CDR3 sequence: CASSQDLGAGTSGMNTQYF. The CDR3 bases are TGCGCCAGCAGCCAGGACCTGGGAGCCGGGACTAGCGGGATGAATACGCAGTATTTT.

The J gene is TRBJ2-5, the V gene TRBV5-4; 8 positions match TRBD1. CDR3 length: 16 residues. Germline CDR1 is SGHNT and CDR2 is YYREEE (reference sequence). V was pared by 3 bases and J by 6 bases, with 13 bases of the junction left unmatched. The CDR3 sequence: CASSSSLDRGRKTQYF. CDR3 DNA: TGTGCCAGCAGCTCCTCCCTCGACAGGGGAAGAAAGACCCAGTACTTC.

This clone was picked up a small number of times. The V gene is TRBV20-1, the J gene TRBJ2-7; D is perhaps TRBD1 (6 bases). This CDR3 has 11 amino acids. The V end was cut by 4 bases, the J end by 9 bases, with 13 bases between. Germline V CDR1 and CDR2: DFQATT, SNEGSKA (reference sequence). CDR3 region: CSAINRDGQYF. As DNA, the CDR3 is TGCAGTGCTATCAACAGGGACGGGCAGTACTTC.

The chain recombines TRBV4-1 with TRBJ1-2; 10 bases are shared with TRBD1. The CDR3 loop spans 17 amino acids. V lost 1 base and J lost 8; bases outside the gene matches: 13. Looked up from germline, CDR1 is MGHRA and CDR2 is YSYEKL. CDR3: CASSQVLRDRGSRGYTF. DNA of the CDR3: TGCGCCAGCAGCCAAGTCCTCCGGGACAGGGGAAGCCGGGGCTACACCTTC.

V usage is TRBV19 and J usage is TRBJ1-5, with D uncertain. Germline V gives CDR1 LNHDA, CDR2 SQIVND (reference sequence). CDR3 length equals 13 residues. V was shortened by 1 base and J by 10 bases, with 11 bases between the two germline ends. DNA of the CDR3: TGTGCCAGTAGTATAGTCCACTCCCCACCCCAGCATTTT. Its translation: CASSIVHSPPQHF.

The chain joins TRBV7-8 to TRBJ2-5, with a possible D match to TRBD1 (5 bases). This CDR3 contains 14 residues. Germline lookup yields CDR1 SGHVS and CDR2 FQNEAQ. V was cut by 6 bases and J by 1 base, with 12 bases left in between. The DNA of the CDR3 is TGTGCCAGCAGATGGGGTGGGGCCCAAGAGACCCAGTACTTC. Its translation: CASRWGGAQETQYF. The full variable domain, rest sourced from reference TRBV7-8 and TRBJ2-5, is GAGVSQSPRYKVAKRGQDVALRCDPISGHVSLFWYQQALGQGPEFLTYFQNEAQLDKSGLPSDRFFAERPEGSVSTLKIQRTQQEDSAVYLCASRWGGAQETQYFGPGTRLLVL.

J is TRBJ2-3 and V is TRBV27; D might be TRBD2 (6 bases). V was clipped by 5 bases and J by 9 bases, with 12 bases between them. The CDR3 loop spans 12 amino acids. CDR1 and CDR2 from the germline V gene are MNHEY and SMNVEV (reference sequence). The CDR3 DNA sequence: TGTGCCAGCAGTGGGCCGACTAGGACGCAGTATTTT. It is translated as CASSGPTRTQYF.

This clone was detected only a few times. The V gene is TRBV2, the J gene TRBJ2-3, with D perhaps matching TRBD2 (6 bases). V shed 6 bases and J shed 0 bases, with 13 bases lying between them. The CDR3 spans 15 residues. Germline V gene data show CDR1 as SNHLY and CDR2 as FYNNEI. The chain's CDR3 is CASRAGTQSTDTQYF. CDR3 DNA sequence: TGTGCCAGCAGGGCAGGGACTCAAAGCACAGATACGCAGTATTTT.

V is TRBV6-5 and J is TRBJ1-1; no definite D call. The CDR3 loop spans 15 amino acids. The germline V gene encodes CDR1 MNHEY and CDR2 SVGAGI. V lost 7 bases and J lost 5, with 20 bases in between. The CDR3 DNA sequence: TGTGCCAGCAACCCGGCGCGGGGTAGGTGGACTGAAGCTTTCTTT. Translating it yields CASNPARGRWTEAFF.

The CDR3 loop reads CASSLGAETQYF. The CDR3 region has the DNA TGTGCCAGCAGCTTAGGGGCGGAGACCCAGTACTTC. The chain carries TRBV7-8 and TRBJ2-5; no definite D call. The germline V gene has CDR1 SGHVS and CDR2 FQNEAQ. The CDR3 runs to 12 residues. V dropped 1 base and J dropped 5 bases, with 5 bases sitting between them.

This clone has only a few counts. The chain couples TRBV25-1 to TRBJ2-1; 8 positions match TRBD1. This CDR3 spans 14 amino acids. V lost 4 bases and J lost 8; bases outside the gene matches: 7. The germline gives CDR1 MGHDK, CDR2 SYGVNS. The CDR3 DNA reads TGTGCCAGCAGTGGGACAGGGCCTGGGGATGAGCAGTTCTTC. It specifies CASSGTGPGDEQFF.

The chain joins TRBV5-6 to TRBJ1-1, with D maybe TRBD1 (5 bases). V was cut by 0 bases and J by 3 bases, with 12 bases left in between. CDR1 is SGHDT, CDR2 YYEEEE, per germline. CDR3 length: 15 amino acids. CDR3: CASSLDVGLDTEAFF. CDR3 bases: TGTGCCAGCAGCTTGGATGTGGGGCTCGACACTGAAGCTTTCTTT.

The V and J genes are TRBV28 and TRBJ2-7; D is perhaps TRBD2 (5 bases). This CDR3 is 15 amino acids long. Trimming pared 1 base from V and 1 base from J, leaving 11 bases between. Looked up from germline, CDR1 is MDHEN and CDR2 is SYDVKM. CDR3 amino acids: CASSLFGVGSYEQYF. In nucleotides, the CDR3 is TGTGCCAGCAGTTTATTCGGGGTAGGGTCCTACGAGCAGTACTTC.

This rearrangement joins TRBV4-1 to TRBJ2-1, with D possibly matching TRBD1 (6 bases). V gave up 3 bases and J gave up 0 bases, with 12 bases separating them. CDR3 length equals 16 residues. CDR1 and CDR2 from the germline V gene are MGHRA and YSYEKL. In DNA, the CDR3 is TGCGCCAGCAGCCACCTCGGACAGAACTCCTACAATGAGCAGTTCTTC. As protein: CASSHLGQNSYNEQFF.

J is TRBJ2-5 and V is TRBV4-1, with D tentatively TRBD2 (7 bases). The germline V and J ends were trimmed by 3 bases and 9 bases, with 23 bases remaining between them. CDR1 and CDR2 (germline): MGHRA, YSYEKL. This CDR3 region has 16 residues. CDR3 in DNA: TGCGCCAGCAGCCAGGAGGGGGGAGGGTTCGGTGGGGCCCAGTACTTC. Its translation: CASSQEGGGFGGAQYF.

V is TRBV7-3 and J is TRBJ2-7; 9 bases map to TRBD2. The CDR3 totals 13 residues. V lost 2 bases, J lost 7 bases, and 3 bases stayed unmatched. Per germline, CDR1 SGHTA and CDR2 FQGTGA. The CDR3 loop is CASSLGSGREQYF. Written as DNA, the CDR3 is TGTGCCAGCAGCTTAGGGAGCGGGAGGGAGCAGTACTTC.

The gene calls are TRBV29-1 and TRBJ1-1, with 8 bases fitting TRBD1. Losses at the gene ends were 7 bases for V and 0 bases for J; bases not matched to a gene: 10. Germline V gene lookup returns CDR1 SQVTM and CDR2 ANQGSEA. CDR3 length: 15 amino acids. This CDR3 reads CSADPGQVMNTEAFF. CDR3 nucleotides: TGCAGCGCCGACCCGGGACAGGTCATGAACACTGAAGCTTTCTTT.

The CDR3 DNA is TGTGCCAGCAGCCAAGTCGGGACACGTAACACCGGGGAGCTGTTTTTT. The encoded protein is CASSQVGTRNTGELFF. V and J are TRBV4-2 and TRBJ2-2; D might be TRBD1 (6 bases). The germline V gene has CDR1 LGHNA and CDR2 YNFKEQ. V was shortened by 1 base and J by 2 bases, with 11 bases between the two germline ends. The CDR3 is 16 residues long.

V and J are TRBV6-5 and TRBJ2-1; TRBD2 aligns across 7 bases. There are 16 residues in the CDR3. Germline loops: CDR1 MNHEY, CDR2 SVGAGI. Trimming at V came to 3 bases and at J to 5 bases, leaving 10 bases not matched to a gene. The CDR3 sequence: CASSYRGPSGHNEQFF. The CDR3 DNA reads as TGTGCCAGCAGTTATCGCGGGCCTAGCGGACACAATGAGCAGTTCTTC.

This clone was seen a single time. The rearrangement links TRBV6-4 to TRBJ2-1, with 7 bases identical to TRBD1. CDR3 length equals 15 residues. CDR1 and CDR2 from the germline V gene are MRHNA and SNTAGT. The J segment lost 7 bases and the V segment lost 2 bases, leaving 8 bases of the junction unmatched. CDR3 sequence: CASSDAQGPWNEQFF. The CDR3, as DNA: TGTGCCAGCAGTGACGCACAGGGGCCTTGGAATGAGCAGTTCTTC.

The rearrangement joins TRBV11-3 to TRBJ2-5, with D perhaps TRBD2 (6 bases). The V and J ends lost 5 bases and 2 bases respectively, with 15 bases between them. Germline values: CDR1 SGHNT, CDR2 YENEEA. The CDR3 runs to 15 residues. In nucleotides, the CDR3 is TGTGCCAGCAGCGTATCGGGGACTGTACAAGAGACCCAGTACTTC. It yields the protein CASSVSGTVQETQYF.

The J gene is TRBJ2-3, the V gene TRBV19, with TRBD2 matching over 8 bases. Germline V gene sequence: CDR1 LNHDA, CDR2 SQIVND (reference sequence). The CDR3 has 19 residues. V shed 4 bases and J 3 bases; nucleotides not matched to a gene: 18. Here the CDR3 reads CASSSRQKAGGVRTDTQYF. The CDR3 DNA is TGTGCCAGTAGTAGCAGACAAAAGGCGGGAGGTGTTAGGACAGATACGCAGTATTTT.

Here the CDR3 DNA reads TGCGCCAGCAGCCAAGATCGAGCGCAGTATTTT. Protein sequence: CASSQDRAQYF. The chain links TRBV4-1 to TRBJ2-3; D is unclear. V was shortened by 0 bases and J by 10 bases, with 5 bases between the two germline ends. Per the germline V gene, CDR1 is MGHRA and CDR2 is YSYEKL. The CDR3 loop spans 11 amino acids.

This chain connects TRBV6-5 to TRBJ1-1; a possible D gene is TRBD1 (6 bases). The germline V gene has CDR1 MNHEY and CDR2 SVGAGI. The germline V and J ends were trimmed by 6 bases and 4 bases, with 9 bases remaining between them. This CDR3 contains 12 residues. The CDR3 reads CASRQGVTEAFF. CDR3 nucleotide sequence: TGTGCCAGCAGACAGGGTGTCACTGAAGCTTTCTTT.

The rearrangement links TRBV19 to TRBJ1-5; D gene ambiguous. Germline V CDR1 and CDR2: LNHDA, SQIVND (reference sequence). The CDR3 length is 13 residues. V was clipped by 3 bases and J by 5 bases, with 8 bases between them. This chain's CDR3 is CASSMRSHQPQHF. In nucleotides, the CDR3 is TGTGCCAGTAGTATGAGGTCGCATCAGCCCCAGCATTTT.

The table lists this clone with a few counts. This chain connects TRBV10-3 to TRBJ2-5; D may be TRBD2 (6 bases). This CDR3 has 15 amino acids. V was pared by 4 bases and J by 2 bases, with 14 bases between. The V gene's germline CDR1 is ENHRY and CDR2 SYGVKD. CDR3 DNA: TGTGCCATCAGTGTTGGAGGGGCGCCGCAAGAGACCCAGTACTTC. Protein sequence: CAISVGGAPQETQYF.

This chain joins TRBV27 and TRBJ2-6, with D perhaps matching TRBD2 (5 bases). With 5 bases removed from V and 1 base from J, the gap between germline ends came to 6 bases. Germline assignment: CDR1 MNHEY and CDR2 SMNVEV (reference sequence). This CDR3 has 14 amino acids. This chain's CDR3 is CASSRGSGANVLTF. Here the CDR3 DNA reads TGTGCCAGCAGTCGGGGATCTGGGGCCAACGTCCTGACTTTC.